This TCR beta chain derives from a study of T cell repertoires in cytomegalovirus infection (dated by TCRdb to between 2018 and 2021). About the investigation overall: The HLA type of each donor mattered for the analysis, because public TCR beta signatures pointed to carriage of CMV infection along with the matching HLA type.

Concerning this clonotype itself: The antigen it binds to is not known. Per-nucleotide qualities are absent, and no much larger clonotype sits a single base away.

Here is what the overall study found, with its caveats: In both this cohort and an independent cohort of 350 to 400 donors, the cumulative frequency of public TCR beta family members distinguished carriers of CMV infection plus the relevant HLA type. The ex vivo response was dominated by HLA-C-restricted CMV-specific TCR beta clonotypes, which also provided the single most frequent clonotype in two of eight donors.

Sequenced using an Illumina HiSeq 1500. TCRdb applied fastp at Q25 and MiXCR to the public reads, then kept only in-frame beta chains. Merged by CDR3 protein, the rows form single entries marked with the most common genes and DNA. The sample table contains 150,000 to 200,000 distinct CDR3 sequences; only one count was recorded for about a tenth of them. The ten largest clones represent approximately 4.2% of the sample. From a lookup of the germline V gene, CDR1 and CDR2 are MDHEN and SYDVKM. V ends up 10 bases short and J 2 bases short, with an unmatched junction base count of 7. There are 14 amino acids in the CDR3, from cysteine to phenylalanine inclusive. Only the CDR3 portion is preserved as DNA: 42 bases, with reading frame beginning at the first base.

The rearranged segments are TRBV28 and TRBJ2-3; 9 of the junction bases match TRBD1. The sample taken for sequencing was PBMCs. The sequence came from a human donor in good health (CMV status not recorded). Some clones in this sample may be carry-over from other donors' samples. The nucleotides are TGTGCCACTTCCGGGACAGGGTACACAGATACGCAGTATTTT. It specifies CATSGTGYTDTQYF.